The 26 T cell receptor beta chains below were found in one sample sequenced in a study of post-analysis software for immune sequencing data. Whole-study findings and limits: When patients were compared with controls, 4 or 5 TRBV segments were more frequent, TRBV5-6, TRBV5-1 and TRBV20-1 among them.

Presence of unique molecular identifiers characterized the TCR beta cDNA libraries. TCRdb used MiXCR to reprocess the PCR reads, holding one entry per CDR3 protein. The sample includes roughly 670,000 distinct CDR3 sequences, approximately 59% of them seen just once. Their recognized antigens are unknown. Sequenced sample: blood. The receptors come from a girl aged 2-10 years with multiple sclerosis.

The CDR3 sequence: CASRPLGNEKLFF. In nucleotides, the CDR3 is TGTGCCAGCAGGCCCTTGGGTAATGAAAAACTGTTTTTT. This chain links TRBV6-5 with TRBJ1-4; no reliable D call. CDR1 is MNHEY, CDR2 SVGAGI, per germline. This CDR3 is 13 amino acids long. Trimming shortened V by 6 bases and J by 4 bases, and 9 bases separated the two germline ends.

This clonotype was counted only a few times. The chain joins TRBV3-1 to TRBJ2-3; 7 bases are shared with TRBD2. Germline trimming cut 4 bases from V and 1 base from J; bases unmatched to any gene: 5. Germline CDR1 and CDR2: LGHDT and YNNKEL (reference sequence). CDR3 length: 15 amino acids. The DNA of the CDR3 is TGTGCCAGCAGCCCTAATGCGGGGGGCACAGATACGCAGTATTTT. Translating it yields CASSPNAGGTDTQYF.

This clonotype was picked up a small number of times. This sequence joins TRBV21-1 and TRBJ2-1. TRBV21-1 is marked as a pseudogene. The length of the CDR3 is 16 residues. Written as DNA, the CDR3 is TGTGCCAGCAGCAAGTGGCAGTGGCGGCTCTACAATGAGCAGTTCTTC. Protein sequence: CASSKWQWRLYNEQFF.

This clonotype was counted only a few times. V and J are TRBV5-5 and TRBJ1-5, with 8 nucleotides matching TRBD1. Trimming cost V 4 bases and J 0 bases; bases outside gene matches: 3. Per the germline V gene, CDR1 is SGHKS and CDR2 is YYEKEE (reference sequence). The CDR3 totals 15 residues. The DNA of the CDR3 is TGTGCCAGCAGCACTGACAGGGGTAGCAATCAGCCCCAGCATTTT. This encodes CASSTDRGSNQPQHF.

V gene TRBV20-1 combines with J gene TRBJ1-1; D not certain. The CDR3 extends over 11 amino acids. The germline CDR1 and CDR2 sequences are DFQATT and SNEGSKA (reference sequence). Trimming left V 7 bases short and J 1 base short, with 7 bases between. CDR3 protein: CSVVWNTEAFF. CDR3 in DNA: TGCAGTGTAGTATGGAACACTGAAGCTTTCTTT.

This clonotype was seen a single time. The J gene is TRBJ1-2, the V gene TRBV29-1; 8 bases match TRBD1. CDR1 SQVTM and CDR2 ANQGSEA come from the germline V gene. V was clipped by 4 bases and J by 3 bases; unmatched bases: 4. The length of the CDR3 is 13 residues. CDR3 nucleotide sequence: TGCAGCGTTGCGACAGGGGCTTACTATGGCTACACCTTC. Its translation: CSVATGAYYGYTF.

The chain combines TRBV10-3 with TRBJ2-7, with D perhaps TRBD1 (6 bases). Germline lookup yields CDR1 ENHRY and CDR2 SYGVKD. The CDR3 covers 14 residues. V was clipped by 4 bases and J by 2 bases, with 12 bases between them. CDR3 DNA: TGTGCCATCAGTGGGTCCCGGGACACCTACGAGCAGTACTTC. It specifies CAISGSRDTYEQYF.

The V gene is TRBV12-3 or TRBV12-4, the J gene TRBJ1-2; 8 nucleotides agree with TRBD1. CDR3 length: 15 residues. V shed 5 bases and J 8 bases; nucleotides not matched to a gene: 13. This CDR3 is CASSPGTGEGSGYTF. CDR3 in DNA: TGTGCCAGCAGTCCCGGGACAGGAGAAGGTAGCGGCTACACCTTC.

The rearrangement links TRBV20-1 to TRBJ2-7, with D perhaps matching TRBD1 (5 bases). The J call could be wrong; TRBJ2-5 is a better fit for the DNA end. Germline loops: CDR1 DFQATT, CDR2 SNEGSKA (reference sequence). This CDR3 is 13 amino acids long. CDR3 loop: CSASRQRQETQYF. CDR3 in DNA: TGCAGTGCTAGTAGACAGCGACAAGAGACCCAGTACTTC.

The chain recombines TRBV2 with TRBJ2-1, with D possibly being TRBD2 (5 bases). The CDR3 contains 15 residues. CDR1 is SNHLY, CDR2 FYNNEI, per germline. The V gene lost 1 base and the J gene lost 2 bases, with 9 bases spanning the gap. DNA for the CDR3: TGTGCCAGCAGTGAAGGCTCTAGCCCCTACAATGAGCAGTTCTTC. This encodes CASSEGSSPYNEQFF.

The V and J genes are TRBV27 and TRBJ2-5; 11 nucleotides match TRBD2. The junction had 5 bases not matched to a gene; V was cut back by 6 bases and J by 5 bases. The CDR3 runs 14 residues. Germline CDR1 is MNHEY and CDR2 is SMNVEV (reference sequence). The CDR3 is CASSFLAGGETQYF. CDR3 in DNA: TGTGCCAGCAGCTTCTTAGCGGGAGGGGAGACCCAGTACTTC.

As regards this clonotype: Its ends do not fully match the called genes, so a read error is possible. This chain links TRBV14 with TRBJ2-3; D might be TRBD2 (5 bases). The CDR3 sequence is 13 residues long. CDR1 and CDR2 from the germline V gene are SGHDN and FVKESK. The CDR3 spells CASSQNPGDTHYF. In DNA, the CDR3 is TGTGCCAGCAGCCAGAATCCCGGGGATACGCACTATTTT.

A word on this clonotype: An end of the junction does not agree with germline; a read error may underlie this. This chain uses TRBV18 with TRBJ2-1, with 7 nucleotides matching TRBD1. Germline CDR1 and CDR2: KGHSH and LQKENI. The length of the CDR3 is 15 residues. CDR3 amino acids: CASSPPRTGYNEQFF. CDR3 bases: TGTGCCAGCTCGCCACCGAGGACAGGCTATAATGAGCAGTTCTTC.

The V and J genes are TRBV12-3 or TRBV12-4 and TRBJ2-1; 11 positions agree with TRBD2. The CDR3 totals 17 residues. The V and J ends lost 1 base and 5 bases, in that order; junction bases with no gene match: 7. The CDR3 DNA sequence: TGTGCCAGCAGTTTAGGCTTAGCGGGGGGGCCCCACAATGAGCAGTTCTTC. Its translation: CASSLGLAGGPHNEQFF.

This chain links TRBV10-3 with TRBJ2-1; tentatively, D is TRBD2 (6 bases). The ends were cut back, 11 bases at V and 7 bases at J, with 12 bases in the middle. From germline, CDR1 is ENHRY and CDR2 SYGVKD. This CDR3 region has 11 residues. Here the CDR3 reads CAAGTPNEQFF. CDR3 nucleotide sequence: TGTGCCGCCGGGACTCCTAATGAGCAGTTCTTC.

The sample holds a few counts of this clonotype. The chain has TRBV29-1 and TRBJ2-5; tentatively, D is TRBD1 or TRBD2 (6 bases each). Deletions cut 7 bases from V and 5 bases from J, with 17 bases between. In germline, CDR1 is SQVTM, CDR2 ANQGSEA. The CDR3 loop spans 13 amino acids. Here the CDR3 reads CSARDTPGETQYF. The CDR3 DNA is TGCAGCGCGCGGGACACCCCTGGGGAGACCCAGTACTTC.

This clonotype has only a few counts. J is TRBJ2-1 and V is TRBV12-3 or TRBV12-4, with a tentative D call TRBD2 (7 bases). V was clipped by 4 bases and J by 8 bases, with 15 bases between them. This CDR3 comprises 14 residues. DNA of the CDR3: TGTGCCAGCAGTTCCCGGGGGGCAGGGGATGAGCAGTTCTTC. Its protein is CASSSRGAGDEQFF.

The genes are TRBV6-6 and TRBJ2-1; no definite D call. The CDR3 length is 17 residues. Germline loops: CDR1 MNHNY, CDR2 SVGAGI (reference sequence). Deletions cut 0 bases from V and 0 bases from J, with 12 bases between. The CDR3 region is CASSYSVLRSSYNEQFF. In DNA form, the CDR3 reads TGTGCCAGCAGTTACTCTGTACTACGGAGCTCCTACAATGAGCAGTTCTTC.

The chain's CDR3 is CSVGRDGPNEQFF. CDR3 nucleotides: TGCAGCGTCGGGAGGGATGGGCCAAATGAGCAGTTCTTC. This rearrangement joins TRBV29-1 to TRBJ2-1, with TRBD2 matching over 8 bases. The CDR3 has 13 amino acids. Germline assignment: CDR1 SQVTM and CDR2 ANQGSEA. J was trimmed by 7 bases and V by 6 bases; bases with no gene match: 8.

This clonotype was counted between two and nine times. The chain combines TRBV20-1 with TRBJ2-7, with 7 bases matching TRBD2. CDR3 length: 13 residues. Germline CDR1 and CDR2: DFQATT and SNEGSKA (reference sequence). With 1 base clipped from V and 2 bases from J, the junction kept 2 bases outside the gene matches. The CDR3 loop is CSARGGGTYEQYF. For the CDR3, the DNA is TGCAGTGCTAGAGGCGGGGGAACCTACGAGCAGTACTTC.

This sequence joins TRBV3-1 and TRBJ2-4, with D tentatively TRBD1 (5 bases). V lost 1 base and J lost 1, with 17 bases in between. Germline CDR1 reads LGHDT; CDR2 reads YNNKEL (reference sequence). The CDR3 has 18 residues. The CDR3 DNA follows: TGTGCCAGCAGCCAAGTTCTTTCCAGGGCGAAGGCCAAAAACATTCAGTACTTC. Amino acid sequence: CASSQVLSRAKAKNIQYF.

The CDR3 DNA reads TGCAGTGCTAGAGATCCCAGTAGCTACGAGCAGTACTTC. It yields the protein CSARDPSSYEQYF. The rearrangement uses TRBV20-1 and TRBJ2-5; D is unclear. The J call may be wrong; the DNA end is better matched by TRBJ2-7. Per germline, CDR1 DFQATT and CDR2 SNEGSKA (reference sequence). This CDR3 spans 13 amino acids.

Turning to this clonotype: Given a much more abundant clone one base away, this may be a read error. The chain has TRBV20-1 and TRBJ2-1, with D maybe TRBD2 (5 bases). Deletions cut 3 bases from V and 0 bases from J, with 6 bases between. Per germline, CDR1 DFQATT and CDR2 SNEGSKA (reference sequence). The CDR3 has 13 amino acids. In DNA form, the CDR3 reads TGCAGTGCTAGCGGGAACTCCTACAATGAGCAGTTCTTC. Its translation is CSASGNSYNEQFF.

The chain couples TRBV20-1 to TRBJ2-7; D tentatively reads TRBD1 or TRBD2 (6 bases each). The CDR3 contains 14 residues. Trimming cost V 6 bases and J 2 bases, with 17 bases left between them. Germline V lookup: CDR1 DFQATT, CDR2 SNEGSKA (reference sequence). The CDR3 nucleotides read TGCAGTGCCCAGAGGCCGGGGGCCGCCTACGAGCAGTACTTC. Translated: CSAQRPGAAYEQYF.

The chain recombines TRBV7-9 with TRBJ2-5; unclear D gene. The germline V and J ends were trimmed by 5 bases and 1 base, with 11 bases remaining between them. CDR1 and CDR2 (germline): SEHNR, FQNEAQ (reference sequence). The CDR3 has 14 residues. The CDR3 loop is CASSSEVLQETQYF. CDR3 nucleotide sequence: TGTGCCAGCAGCAGCGAAGTTCTCCAAGAGACCCAGTACTTC.

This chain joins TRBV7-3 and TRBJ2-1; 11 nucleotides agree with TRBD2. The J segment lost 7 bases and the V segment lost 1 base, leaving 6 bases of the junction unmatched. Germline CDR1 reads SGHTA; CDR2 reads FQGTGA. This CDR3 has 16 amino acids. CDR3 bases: TGTGCCAGCAGCTTAATTAGCGGGAGGGCCAGGAATGAGCAGTTCTTC. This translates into CASSLISGRARNEQFF. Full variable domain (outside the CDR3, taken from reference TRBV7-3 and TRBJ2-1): GAGVSQTPSNKVTEKGKYVELRCDPISGHTALYWYRQSLGQGPEFLIYFQGTGAADDSGLPNDRFFAVRPEGSVSTLKIQRTERGDSAVYLCASSLISGRARNEQFFGPGTRLTVL.